These 27 T cell receptor beta chains came from one sample sequenced in a study of blood T cell repertoires in COVID-19. Produced via immunoSEQ multiplex PCR; TCRdb's table is partial and in-frame only. There are some 300,000 clones in the sample; less than 90% occur only once, and roughly 0.94% lies in the top ten. The sequencing input was PBMCs or T cells enriched from blood (not recorded which). The receptors here all came from a woman under 40 who had recovered from COVID-19.

This CDR3 reads CASSPLGGVPYEQYF. CDR3 DNA sequence: TGCGCCAGCAGCCCCCTAGGAGGGGTCCCCTACGAGCAGTACTTC. This rearrangement joins TRBV5-1 to TRBJ2-7; D might be TRBD2 (6 bases). From germline, CDR1 is SGHRS and CDR2 YFSETQ. The CDR3 is 15 residues long. V was clipped by 4 bases and J by 2 bases, with 16 bases between them.

This chain connects TRBV19 to TRBJ1-1; perhaps TRBD1 as D (5 bases). CDR1 LNHDA and CDR2 SQIVND come from the germline V gene (reference sequence). Trimming took 3 bases from V and 5 from J, leaving 10 bases between them. The length of the CDR3 is 13 residues. In DNA, the CDR3 is TGTGCCAGTAGTATCGGCGGGGGGACTGAAGCTTTCTTT. Translated, it gives CASSIGGGTEAFF.

This chain uses TRBV18 with TRBJ1-2; the D is unclear. Trimming cost V 3 bases and J 2 bases, with 16 bases left between them. Germline V lookup: CDR1 KGHSH, CDR2 LQKENI. The CDR3 runs to 16 residues. CDR3 amino acids: CASSPGRTYPNYGYTF. CDR3 in DNA: TGTGCCAGCTCACCTGGACGGACTTACCCGAACTATGGCTACACCTTC.

The rearrangement joins TRBV6-5 to TRBJ2-7; 7 nucleotides line up with TRBD1. This CDR3 is built from 14 residues. Germline CDR1 MNHEY, CDR2 SVGAGI. Losses at the gene ends were 5 bases for V and 5 bases for J; bases not matched to a gene: 9. The CDR3, as DNA: TGTGCCAGCAGTACCACAGGGGCGCTGGACGAGCAGTACTTC. Its protein is CASSTTGALDEQYF.

V usage is TRBV28 and J usage is TRBJ2-3, with a possible D match to TRBD2 (6 bases). This CDR3 comprises 15 residues. Trimming shortened V by 11 bases and J by 0 bases, and 18 bases separated the two germline ends. From germline, CDR1 is MDHEN and CDR2 SYDVKM. In DNA form, the CDR3 reads TGTGCCGGGGGGACCCCACTAAAAAGCACAGATACGCAGTATTTT. Translation: CAGGTPLKSTDTQYF.

This clone was detected only a few times. The V call is TRBV5-1, the J call TRBJ2-7; TRBD1 matches 9 bases. Germline CDR1 and CDR2: SGHRS and YFSETQ. The CDR3 is 14 residues long. V was pared by 4 bases and J by 3 bases, with 5 bases of the junction left unmatched. CDR3 residues: CASSVGTGSYEQYF. The CDR3 nucleotides read TGCGCCAGCAGCGTAGGGACAGGGAGCTACGAGCAGTACTTC.

V gene TRBV19 combines with J gene TRBJ1-4, with D perhaps matching TRBD1 (6 bases). The V gene's germline CDR1 is LNHDA and CDR2 SQIVND (reference sequence). V was clipped by 5 bases and J by 2 bases, with 12 bases between them. CDR3 size: 15 residues. CDR3 coding DNA: TGTGCCAGTAGTCCCGGACAGCCCACTAATGAAAAACTGTTTTTT. Its translation is CASSPGQPTNEKLFF.

This chain links TRBV24-1 with TRBJ2-5; 9 positions agree with TRBD1. There are 16 residues in the CDR3. V shed 3 bases, J shed 3 bases, and the junction held 7 bases outside the gene matches. CDR1 and CDR2 (germline): KGHDR, SFDVKD. In DNA form, the CDR3 reads TGTGCCACCAGTGATCTAGGGACAGGGTCGAAAGAGACCCAGTACTTC. Translated: CATSDLGTGSKETQYF.

This chain uses TRBV30 with TRBJ1-3; D remains ambiguous. From germline, CDR1 is GTSNPN and CDR2 SVGIG (reference sequence). This CDR3 has 11 residues. The ends were cut back, 4 bases at V and 2 bases at J, with 3 bases in the middle. CDR3: CAWTAGNTIYF. CDR3 nucleotides: TGTGCCTGGACGGCTGGAAACACCATATATTTT.

In this sample, this clone turned up once. The J gene is TRBJ1-1, the V gene TRBV2; D is ambiguous. Germline CDR1 SNHLY, CDR2 FYNNEI. This CDR3 is built from 12 residues. The V gene lost 4 bases and the J gene lost 3 bases, with 6 bases spanning the gap. CDR3: CASSVHDTEAFF. Here the CDR3 DNA reads TGTGCCAGCAGTGTCCATGACACTGAAGCTTTCTTT.

The table lists this clone with a count of one. The CDR3 reads CASSSSGVWHGYTF. The CDR3 DNA sequence: TGTGCCAGCAGTTCCTCCGGGGTGTGGCATGGCTACACCTTC. J is TRBJ1-2 and V is TRBV6-5, with unresolved D. CDR1 is MNHEY and CDR2 is SVGAGI in the germline V gene. The CDR3 is 14 residues long. With 4 bases removed from V and 6 bases from J, the gap between germline ends came to 15 bases.

With regard to this clone: At one boundary the junction diverges from the germline segment, which might be a read error. This sequence joins TRBV20-1 and TRBJ2-5; the D is unclear. CDR3 size: 10 residues. CDR1 and CDR2 (germline): DFQATT, SNEGSKA (reference sequence). CDR3 amino acids: CSCGQETQYF. The CDR3 region has the DNA TGCAGCTGTGGCCAAGAGACTCAGTACTTC.

V usage is TRBV28 and J usage is TRBJ2-1; 9 nucleotides match TRBD2. Germline V gene sequence: CDR1 MDHEN, CDR2 SYDVKM. CDR3 length: 14 amino acids. Trimming removed 7 bases from V and 5 bases from J; junction bases left unmatched: 6. The CDR3: CASNLSGGNNEQFF. CDR3 in DNA: TGTGCCAGCAACCTTAGCGGGGGTAACAATGAGCAGTTCTTC.

This sequence joins TRBV2 and TRBJ2-5, with D possibly matching TRBD2 (5 bases). This CDR3 spans 15 amino acids. V shed 6 bases and J shed 1 base, with 15 bases lying between them. Germline V gene lookup returns CDR1 SNHLY and CDR2 FYNNEI. CDR3 sequence: CASRGFGVVQETQYF. The CDR3 DNA reads as TGTGCCAGCAGGGGCTTCGGGGTAGTCCAAGAGACCCAGTACTTC.

The chain employs TRBV7-2 and TRBJ2-7; the match to TRBD1 covers 12 bases. J was trimmed by 11 bases and V by 2 bases; bases with no gene match: 13. Germline loops: CDR1 SGHTA, CDR2 FQGNSA. The CDR3 length is 16 residues. CDR3 nucleotide sequence: TGTGCCAGCAGCTTACATGCTTCTGGGACAGGGGGCTCTGAGTACTTC. Protein: CASSLHASGTGGSEYF.

The chain combines TRBV6-2 or TRBV6-3 with TRBJ2-1, with D possibly TRBD2 on 7 matching bases. Germline V gene lookup returns CDR1 MNHEY and CDR2 SVGEGT. Trimming took 2 bases from V and 2 from J, leaving 10 bases between them. The CDR3 sequence is 15 residues long. For the CDR3, the DNA is TGTGCCAGCAGTTACGGCGGGGGCCCCTACAATGAGCAGTTCTTC. This encodes CASSYGGGPYNEQFF.

This chain connects TRBV19 to TRBJ2-7; TRBD1 matches 7 bases. This CDR3 has 15 amino acids. The germline CDR1 and CDR2 sequences are LNHDA and SQIVND (reference sequence). After removal of 3 bases from V and 3 bases from J, the junction contained 8 bases not matched to a gene. The CDR3 bases are TGTGCCAGTAGTATCCCGACAGGGAGTGACTACGAGCAGTACTTC. This encodes CASSIPTGSDYEQYF. Supplemented by reference TRBV19 and TRBJ2-7, the full variable domain reads DGGITQSPKYLFRKEGQNVTLSCEQNLNHDAMYWYRQDPGQGLRLIYYSQIVNDFQKGDIAEGYSVSREKKESFPLTVTSAQKNPTAFYLCASSIPTGSDYEQYFGPGTRLTVT.

The CDR3 sequence is CASSLTNRPGLAGYGEQFF. The DNA for the CDR3 is TGTGCCAGCAGTTTAACCAACCGCCCGGGACTAGCGGGCTACGGTGAGCAGTTCTTC. V is TRBV27 and J is TRBJ2-1, with TRBD2 identical over 12 bases. CDR1 and CDR2 from the germline V gene are MNHEY and SMNVEV (reference sequence). The V gene end was trimmed by 2 bases and the J gene end by 9 bases; junction bases not matched to a gene: 17. CDR3 length: 19 amino acids.

The chain links TRBV28 to TRBJ2-5; TRBD1 aligns across 7 bases. The V and J ends lost 5 bases and 4 bases, in that order; junction bases with no gene match: 13. CDR3 size: 16 residues. Germline-derived CDR1 and CDR2 are MDHEN and SYDVKM. CDR3 in DNA: TGTGCCAGCAGTGCGTACACAGGGGATCCGCGAGAGACCCAGTACTTC. Translation gives CASSAYTGDPRETQYF.

The chain uses TRBV24-1 and TRBJ1-5; unclear D gene. The V and J ends lost 5 bases and 4 bases respectively, with 14 bases between them. In germline, CDR1 is KGHDR, CDR2 SFDVKD. This CDR3 has 15 amino acids. The CDR3 loop is CATSGPKPRNQPQHF. Written as DNA, the CDR3 is TGTGCCACCAGTGGTCCGAAGCCGAGAAATCAGCCCCAGCATTTT.

This sequence joins TRBV30 and TRBJ2-3; 10 bases map to TRBD2. CDR1 and CDR2 from the germline V gene are GTSNPN and SVGIG (reference sequence). This CDR3 has 16 residues. V lost 4 bases, J lost 1 base, and 8 bases stayed unmatched. Here the CDR3 DNA reads TGTGCCTGGACGTTCCGGCTAGCGGGGGGCACAGATACGCAGTATTTT. This codes for CAWTFRLAGGTDTQYF.

The DNA for the CDR3 is TGTGCCAGCAGCTTAAAACTCTTTTTTTCTGGGGAGCTGTTTTTT. Protein product: CASSLKLFFSGELFF. V usage is TRBV7-2 and J usage is TRBJ2-2; D gene unclear. This CDR3 is 15 amino acids long. With 2 bases removed from V and 8 bases from J, the gap between germline ends came to 15 bases. Germline assignment: CDR1 SGHTA and CDR2 FQGNSA.

The V call is TRBV10-3, the J call TRBJ2-3; TRBD2 matches at 13 bases. The J segment lost 10 bases and the V segment lost 8 bases, leaving 9 bases of the junction unmatched. In germline, CDR1 is ENHRY, CDR2 SYGVKD. The length of the CDR3 is 14 residues. CDR3 coding DNA: TGTGCCATCTGGGGGGGGACTAGCGGGGTTTCGCAGTATTTT. This codes for CAIWGGTSGVSQYF.

The genes are TRBV28 and TRBJ2-7, with D perhaps matching TRBD1 (6 bases). Deletions cut 5 bases from V and 3 bases from J, with 14 bases between. The germline CDR1 and CDR2 sequences are MDHEN and SYDVKM. The CDR3 sequence is 14 residues long. The CDR3 loop is CASSLARDNYEQYF. In DNA, the CDR3 is TGTGCCAGCAGTCTCGCACGGGACAACTACGAGCAGTACTTC.

The chain uses TRBV5-4 and TRBJ2-7, with 9 bases that match TRBD1. This CDR3 is 14 amino acids long. Germline V lookup: CDR1 SGHNT, CDR2 YYREEE (reference sequence). After removal of 3 bases from V and 6 bases from J, the junction contained 7 bases not matched to a gene. CDR3 sequence (DNA): TGTGCCAGCAGCTATCAAGGACAGGGGCGCGAGCAGTACTTC. It is translated as CASSYQGQGREQYF.

This rearrangement joins TRBV6-6 to TRBJ1-5, with D tentatively TRBD1 (5 bases). V lost 5 bases to trimming and J lost 4 bases, with 24 bases between them. The CDR3 contains 18 residues. CDR1 and CDR2 (germline): MNHNY, SVGAGI (reference sequence). CDR3 amino acids: CASSQNSRDLRRNQPQHF. In DNA, the CDR3 is TGTGCCAGCAGTCAGAATTCCCGGGACTTACGACGAAATCAGCCCCAGCATTTT.

This clone was counted a few times. The chain joins TRBV19 to TRBJ1-2, with 9 bases lining up with TRBD1. Germline assignment: CDR1 LNHDA and CDR2 SQIVND (reference sequence). CDR3 size: 13 residues. Unmatched junction bases numbered 6, after V lost 9 bases and J lost 4 bases. In DNA form, the CDR3 reads TGTGCCAGCCGACAGGGGGGTAGCTATGGCTACACCTTC. The encoded protein is CASRQGGSYGYTF.